What follows are 28 T cell receptor beta chains derived from one specimen sequenced in a study of T cell clonality in common variable immunodeficiency. Study results and limitations: In common variable immunodeficiency, TCR beta chains reportedly carried fewer deletions and N-nucleotide insertions.

These receptors' targets are unknown. The table came from immunoSEQ multiplex PCR; TCRdb's copy has only in-frame clones and leaves some out. The specimen has under 20,000 clones, none found just once. Sequenced: peripheral blood mononuclear cells. These receptors originate from a human donor with common variable immunodeficiency.

The table lists this clone with many counts. The read terminates 3 residues ahead of where the CDR3 ends, so the germline J gene completes it. The rearrangement links TRBV5-1 to TRBJ2-7; 8 bases are shared with TRBD2. Per germline, CDR1 SGHRS and CDR2 YFSETQ. Trimming cost V 0 bases and J 5 bases; bases outside gene matches: 7. There are 15 residues in the CDR3. CDR3: CASSLATAGDHEQYF. The DNA read from the CDR3 is TGCGCCAGCAGCTTGGCCACAGCGGGAGACCACGAG.

This clone was counted between two and nine times. The observed sequence ends 3 residues before the CDR3 terminus, with the missing tail filled in from the germline J gene. This chain uses TRBV6-2 or TRBV6-3 with TRBJ1-2; D unresolved. This CDR3 comprises 13 residues. Germline V gene lookup returns CDR1 MNHEY and CDR2 SVGEGT. Trimming took 7 bases from V and 4 from J, leaving 13 bases between them. CDR3 DNA, as far as it was read: TGTGCCAGCAAAATTCCACGGGGCTATGGC. This gives the protein CASKIPRGYG. The CDR3 in full is CASKIPRGYGYTF.

For this clone: Coverage ceases 3 residues before the CDR3 finishes, and the germline J gene fills in the end. The chain combines TRBV5-1 with TRBJ2-7, with D perhaps matching TRBD2 (6 bases). The CDR3 loop spans 12 amino acids. Germline V gene data show CDR1 as SGHRS and CDR2 as YFSETQ. The V end was cut by 5 bases, the J end by 3 bases, with 9 bases between. The CDR3 spells CASSGAGYEQYF. CDR3 bases read: TGCGCCAGCAGTGGAGCGGGCTACGAG.

About this clone: The missing CDR3 end, 3 residues past where the read stops, is filled in from the germline J gene. V gene TRBV5-1 combines with J gene TRBJ2-1, with 16 bases fitting TRBD2. CDR3 length: 16 amino acids. Germline V gene data show CDR1 as SGHRS and CDR2 as YFSETQ. V trimming: 2 bases; J trimming: 9 bases; junction bases outside the gene matches: 5. CDR3: CASSFGTSGGAGEQFF. The part of the CDR3 DNA that was read is TGCGCCAGCAGCTTCGGGACTAGCGGGGGGGCGGGTGAG.

The CDR3 loop reads CASSYIAGAYNEQFF. The covered CDR3 bases are TGTGCCAGCAGTTACATAGCGGGAGCCTACAATGAG. The chain has TRBV2 and TRBJ2-1, with 9 bases that match TRBD2. The read terminates 3 residues before the CDR3 end, so the remaining end is supplied by the germline J gene. The J segment lost 2 bases and the V segment lost 5 bases, leaving 4 bases of the junction unmatched. Per germline, CDR1 SNHLY and CDR2 FYNNEI. The length of the CDR3 is 15 residues.

Of note for this clone: One junction end disagrees with the germline gene, perhaps due to a read error. With the read ending 3 residues before the CDR3 end, the germline J gene is used to fill in that end. The J gene is TRBJ2-2, the V gene TRBV7-7; D is possibly TRBD1 (7 bases). CDR1 and CDR2 from the germline V gene are SSHAT and FNYEAQ (reference sequence). The CDR3 has 13 residues. Partial CDR3 DNA: TGTGCTAGCAGCCGACAGGGAGGCGGGGAG. Its translation: CASSRQGGGE. The whole CDR3 is CASSRQGGGELFF. Together with reference TRBV7-7 and TRBJ2-2, the CDR3 gives the full variable domain: GAGVSQSPRYKVTKRGQDVTLRCDPISSHATLYWYQQALGQGPEFLTYFNYEAQPDKSGLPSDRFSAERPEGSISTLTIQRTEQRDSAMYRCASSRQGGGELFFGEGSRLTVL.

This clone was counted ten times or more. The observed sequence ends 3 residues before the CDR3 terminus, with the missing tail filled in from the germline J gene. The genes are TRBV7-2 and TRBJ1-2, with no clear D. Looked up from germline, CDR1 is SGHTA and CDR2 is FQGNSA. V was clipped by 3 bases and J by 4 bases, with 9 bases between them. CDR3 size: 13 residues. CDR3 DNA, as far as it was read: TGTGCCAGCAGCTTCACAGCATCCTATGGC. This sequence encodes CASSFTASYG. The whole CDR3 reads CASSFTASYGYTF.

In its sample, this clone was seen many times. The read terminates 3 residues before the CDR3 end, so the remaining end is supplied by the germline J gene. V gene TRBV28 combines with J gene TRBJ2-7; 10 bases fit TRBD1. CDR3 length: 15 amino acids. Germline assignment: CDR1 MDHEN and CDR2 SYDVKM. Losses at the gene ends were 5 bases for V and 0 bases for J; bases not matched to a gene: 4. The CDR3 sequence is CASSATGGLSYEQYF. The DNA read from the CDR3 is TGTGCCAGCAGTGCGACAGGGGGCCTCTCCTACGAG.

In regard to this clone: The CDR3 goes on 3 residues after the read ends, and that part is filled in from the germline J gene. The rearrangement uses TRBV6-2 or TRBV6-3 and TRBJ2-5; D may be TRBD2 (5 bases). The CDR3 is made up of 15 amino acids. The V end lost 5 bases, the J end lost 1 base, and 14 bases lay between the germline ends. The germline gives CDR1 MNHEY, CDR2 SVGEGT. The CDR3 is CASSQAVLGQETQYF. The covered CDR3 bases are TGTGCCAGCAGTCAAGCGGTGTTGGGCCAAGAGACC.

This clone was detected a few times. The sequenced part of the CDR3 DNA is TGCGCCAGCAGCTTTAGCGGGAGGGCGGAGACC. It specifies CASSFSGRAET. The entire CDR3 protein is CASSFSGRAETQYF. V usage is TRBV5-1 and J usage is TRBJ2-5; 11 bases match TRBD2. The read gets to within 3 residues of the CDR3 end, and the germline J gene fills in the rest. The germline CDR1 and CDR2 sequences are SGHRS and YFSETQ. This CDR3 is 14 amino acids long. V lost 2 bases, J lost 5 bases, and 2 bases stayed unmatched.

Notes on this clone: The CDR3 end is not reached by the read, which stops 3 residues before it; the germline J gene fills it in. The rearrangement uses TRBV11-2 and TRBJ2-7; a possible D gene is TRBD2 (6 bases). CDR1 and CDR2 from the germline V gene are SGHAT and FQNNGV. This CDR3 has 12 amino acids. V was shortened by 4 bases and J by 3 bases, with 7 bases between the two germline ends. The CDR3 here is CASSWGDYEQYF. CDR3 DNA, as far as it was read: TGTGCCAGCAGCTGGGGGGACTACGAG.

This clone showed up just a few times. The CDR3 extends 3 residues past the end of the read, so its final part is completed from the germline J gene. The genes are TRBV2 and TRBJ2-5, with 8 bases aligning to TRBD1. The CDR3 runs to 13 residues. In germline, CDR1 is SNHLY, CDR2 FYNNEI. After removal of 6 bases from V and 5 bases from J, the junction contained 5 bases not matched to a gene. CDR3 sequence reads: CASSTDREETQYF. The covered CDR3 bases are TGTGCCAGCAGCACGGACAGGGAGGAGACC.

This clone has at least ten counts. The CDR3 extends 3 residues past the end of the read, so its final part is completed from the germline J gene. The chain employs TRBV11-2 and TRBJ1-3; no reliable D call. With 4 bases removed from V and 0 bases from J, the gap between germline ends came to 4 bases. Per germline, CDR1 SGHAT and CDR2 FQNNGV. The CDR3 covers 13 residues. The CDR3 is CASSSVSGNTIYF. Partial CDR3 DNA: TGTGCCAGCAGCTCAGTCTCTGGAAACACC. The whole variable domain, filled in from reference TRBV11-2 and TRBJ1-3, reads EAGVAQSPRYKIIEKRQSVAFWCNPISGHATLYWYQQILGQGPKLLIQFQNNGVVDDSQLPKDRFSAERLKGVDSTLKIQPAKLEDSAVYLCASSSVSGNTIYFGEGSWLTVV.

This clone has ten or more counts. The read stops 3 residues short of the end of the CDR3; the missing end is completed from the germline J gene. The chain links TRBV5-1 to TRBJ1-4; maybe TRBD1 (6 bases). Germline V CDR1 and CDR2: SGHRS, YFSETQ. Trimming took 3 bases from V and 5 from J, leaving 11 bases between them. CDR3 length: 14 residues. Incomplete CDR3 DNA: TGCGCCAGCAGCTCGGACAGAGGGAATGAAAAA. Translation: CASSSDRGNEK. The whole CDR3 sequence reads CASSSDRGNEKLFF.

This clone appeared many times. The read ends 3 residues early relative to the CDR3; the germline J gene fills the gap. The chain uses TRBV5-1 and TRBJ2-3; no firm D call. V was clipped by 1 base and J by 6 bases, with 9 bases between them. Germline V gives CDR1 SGHRS, CDR2 YFSETQ. CDR3 length: 13 amino acids. CDR3 amino acids: CASSLLGPDTQYF. The sequenced part of the CDR3 DNA is TGCGCCAGCAGCTTGTTGGGCCCCGATACG.

As regards this clone: The sequenced fragment ends 3 residues before the CDR3 boundary, so the rest is inferred from the germline J gene. V is TRBV18 and J is TRBJ2-6; TRBD1 is a possible D gene (6 bases). The germline V gene encodes CDR1 KGHSH and CDR2 LQKENI. This CDR3 is built from 16 residues. Trimming stripped 2 bases from V and 1 base from J, with 9 bases between. Partial CDR3 DNA: TGTGCCAGCTCACCAGGTACAGGGTCTGGGGCCAACGTC. Translation gives CASSPGTGSGANV. The complete CDR3 reads CASSPGTGSGANVLTF.

This clone was seen at least ten times. The read gets to within 3 residues of the CDR3 end, and the germline J gene fills in the rest. The chain uses TRBV7-2 and TRBJ1-2; weak D call: TRBD1 (6 bases). Looked up from germline, CDR1 is SGHTA and CDR2 is FQGNSA. The CDR3 runs 13 residues. CDR3 bases read: TGTGCCAGCAGCCTTGACAGGATGGGAGGC. Protein sequence: CASSLDRMGG. The complete CDR3 sequence is CASSLDRMGGYTF.

Comments on this clone: The CDR3 is cut off 3 residues early in the read; its end comes from the germline J gene. The chain combines TRBV7-9 with TRBJ1-1; no clear D gene. CDR1 and CDR2 (germline): SEHNR, FQNEAQ (reference sequence). The CDR3 consists of 11 residues. The CDR3 spells CASSLGHPAFF. The sequenced CDR3 bases are TGTGCCAGCAGCTTAGGGCACCCG.

This clone was seen repeatedly, ten times or more. The observed sequence ends 3 residues before the CDR3 terminus, with the missing tail filled in from the germline J gene. The chain is built from TRBV28 and TRBJ1-5, with a possible D match to TRBD1 (6 bases). The CDR3 loop spans 15 amino acids. CDR1 and CDR2 (germline): MDHEN, SYDVKM. The V end was cut by 2 bases, the J end by 3 bases, with 11 bases between. The chain's CDR3 is CASSLGGHLNQPQHF. CDR3 DNA (partial): TGTGCCAGCAGTTTAGGGGGACACCTCAATCAGCCC.

For this clone: The CDR3 is cut off 3 residues early in the read; its end comes from the germline J gene. The chain is built from TRBV20-1 and TRBJ1-2, with D unclear. The CDR3 extends over 12 amino acids. Germline V gives CDR1 DFQATT, CDR2 SNEGSKA (reference sequence). The V end was cut by 4 bases, the J end by 2 bases, with 8 bases between. The chain's CDR3 is CSAKEGNYGYTF. The CDR3 DNA, read in part, is TGCAGTGCTAAAGAAGGGAACTATGGC.

This clone has more than one count but fewer than ten. The read is 3 residues too short to cover the CDR3 end, so that end is filled in from the germline J gene. This sequence joins TRBV5-1 and TRBJ2-1, with D possibly being TRBD1 (6 bases). From germline, CDR1 is SGHRS and CDR2 YFSETQ. V was shortened by 0 bases and J by 3 bases, with 10 bases between the two germline ends. This CDR3 is 15 amino acids long. The CDR3 bases that were read are TGCGCCAGCAGCTTGGGACAGGAATACTACAATGAG. Protein sequence: CASSLGQEYYNE. The CDR3, in full, reads CASSLGQEYYNEQFF. The complete variable domain, with remaining parts taken from reference TRBV5-1 and TRBJ2-1, reads KAGVTQTPRYLIKTRGQQVTLSCSPISGHRSVSWYQQTPGQGLQFLFEYFSETQRNKGNFPGRFSGRQFSNSRSEMNVSTLELGDSALYLCASSLGQEYYNEQFFGPGTRLTVL.

On this clone itself: The read gets to within 3 residues of the CDR3 end, and the germline J gene fills in the rest. The genes are TRBV6-1 and TRBJ1-1, with TRBD1 matching over 7 bases. Trimming cost V 4 bases and J 4 bases; bases outside gene matches: 3. CDR1 is MNHNS and CDR2 is SASEGT in the germline V gene. This CDR3 has 13 residues. CDR3: CASSAGGGTEAFF. The CDR3 bases that were read are TGTGCCAGCAGTGCAGGGGGTGGCACTGAA.

This clone was counted at least ten times. The CDR3 end is not reached by the read, which stops 3 residues before it; the germline J gene fills it in. The chain carries TRBV13 and TRBJ2-1; possibly TRBD2 for D (5 bases). Germline CDR1 reads PRHDT; CDR2 reads FYEKMQ (reference sequence). The CDR3 extends over 15 amino acids. Trimming pared 5 bases from V and 0 bases from J, leaving 11 bases between. The CDR3 here is CASSPRGYSYNEQFF. The covered CDR3 bases are TGTGCCAGCAGCCCCCGGGGATACTCCTACAATGAG.

This clone turned up a few times. Coverage ceases 3 residues before the CDR3 finishes, and the germline J gene fills in the end. The V call is TRBV19, the J call TRBJ1-5; 8 nucleotides match TRBD1. Germline CDR1 reads LNHDA; CDR2 reads SQIVND (reference sequence). The CDR3 is made up of 16 amino acids. With 2 bases clipped from V and 6 bases from J, the junction kept 9 bases outside the gene matches. The part of the CDR3 DNA that was read is TGTGCCAGTAGTATACCCACAGGGGGGAGCGGTCAGCCC. Amino acids: CASSIPTGGSGQP. In full, the CDR3 reads CASSIPTGGSGQPQHF.

This clone showed up many times. From the germline J gene comes the end of the CDR3, since the read stops 3 residues before it. This rearrangement joins TRBV18 to TRBJ2-7; possibly TRBD1 for D (6 bases). The germline V gene encodes CDR1 KGHSH and CDR2 LQKENI. The CDR3 spans 15 residues. Trimming took off 6 bases at V and 0 bases at J, with 15 bases between the two ends. The part of the CDR3 DNA that was read is TGTGCCAGCTCTCTTGGTCAGGGGTACTCCTACGAG. Translated, it gives CASSLGQGYSYE. The entire CDR3 protein reads CASSLGQGYSYEQYF.

A remark on this clone: The read terminates 3 residues before the CDR3 end, so the remaining end is supplied by the germline J gene. The chain combines TRBV11-2 with TRBJ2-1; 7 bases fit TRBD2. There are 14 residues in the CDR3. Germline V gene data show CDR1 as SGHAT and CDR2 as FQNNGV. With 8 bases clipped from V and 0 bases from J, the junction kept 4 bases outside the gene matches. The CDR3 region is CASERGRSYNEQFF. Partial CDR3 DNA: TGTGCCAGCGAGCGGGGTCGCTCCTACAATGAG.

About this clone: The read terminates 3 residues ahead of where the CDR3 ends, so the germline J gene completes it. The chain joins TRBV19 to TRBJ1-1; D is ambiguous. Deletions cut 7 bases from V and 2 bases from J, with 17 bases between. Looked up from germline, CDR1 is LNHDA and CDR2 is SQIVND (reference sequence). The CDR3 runs to 15 residues. CDR3 bases read: TGTGCCAGTACCCCAATAGTGCCGCTTAACACTGAA. It encodes CASTPIVPLNTE. The CDR3 as a whole reads CASTPIVPLNTEAFF.

This clone was counted only a few times. The DNA ends 3 residues before the CDR3 does, and the rest of the CDR3 is filled in from the germline J gene. This chain connects TRBV7-2 to TRBJ2-2; D gene uncertain. The CDR3 consists of 16 residues. Between the trimmed V and J ends, which lost 0 bases and 0 bases, there was a span of 8 bases. Germline-derived CDR1 and CDR2 are SGHTA and FQGNSA. Partial CDR3 DNA: TGTGCCAGCAGCTTAGCGGGCCACGCGAACACCGGGGAG. Amino acids: CASSLAGHANTGE. The complete CDR3 reads CASSLAGHANTGELFF.